Listed below are T cell receptor beta chains from one sample, sequenced in a study of shared clonotypes between healthy human individuals. TCRdb's copy holds only in-frame clones and misses some; the assay was immunoSEQ multiplex PCR. This table has about 610,000 clones, around 97% appearing once. Sequenced: naive CD4+ T cells sorted from blood. Source of these receptors: a woman under 40 in good health. Each CDR3 is given with its conserved first and last residue. The D gene is left open where the match is weak. The size of a clone is reported for some rows only, either as once, few or many, or as a class for expanded clones.

v_call	clone_size	d_call	j_call	cdr3_aa	cdr3_nt
TRBV29-1	once	TRBD2	TRBJ2-5	CSVRLAGVFQETQYF	TGCAGCGTTAGGCTAGCGGGAGTATTCCAAGAGACCCAGTACTTC
TRBV15	NA	TRBD1	TRBJ1-2	CAIYRGRGYTF	TGTGCCATATACAGGGGTCGTGGCTACACCTTC
TRBV23-1	NA	NA	TRBJ1-5	CASSPSFQTRDKERGQPQHF	TGCGCCAGCAGTCCCTCCTTCCAAACGCGGGACAAGGAGAGGGGTCAGCCCCAGCATTTT
TRBV27	NA	TRBD1	TRBJ1-4	CASSASDRGPNEKLFF	TGTGCCAGCAGTGCCAGCGACAGGGGACCTAATGAAAAACTGTTTTTT
TRBV9	NA	TRBD2	TRBJ2-5	CASSVGLAGGGETQYF	TGTGCCAGCAGCGTAGGACTAGCGGGAGGAGGTGAGACCCAGTACTTC
TRBV5-6	NA	NA	TRBJ2-7	CASSLVGTGTYEQYF	TGTGCCAGCAGCTTGGTTGGGACGGGGACCTACGAGCAGTACTTC
TRBV21-1	once	NA	TRBJ2-7	CASAIYYSKGLAGGGREQYF	TGTGCCAGCGCTATATACTATTCGAAGGGACTAGCGGGAGGGGGCCGGGAGCAGTACTTC
TRBV19	NA	NA	TRBJ1-2	CASTIDGQSPLANYGYTF	TGTGCCAGTACCATTGACGGACAATCACCATTAGCTAACTATGGCTACACCTTC
TRBV5-1	NA	TRBD1	TRBJ1-2	CASSTRGRPFYGYTF	TGCGCCAGCAGCACCAGGGGGCGCCCCTTCTATGGCTACACCTTC
TRBV7-9	NA	NA	TRBJ1-4	CASTTRGNEKLFF	TGTGCCAGCACCACGCGGGGGAATGAAAAACTGTTTTTT
TRBV5-1	NA	TRBD2	TRBJ2-7	CASSLGLAGGVFMYEQYF	TGCGCCAGCAGCCTGGGACTAGCGGGAGGCGTATTCATGTACGAGCAGTACTTC
TRBV19	NA	NA	TRBJ2-7	CASSNTGIAYEQYF	TGTGCCAGTAGTAATACGGGGATCGCCTACGAGCAGTACTTC
TRBV5-1	NA	NA	TRBJ2-2	CASSRDSNTGELFF	TGCGCCAGCAGCCGGGATTCGAACACCGGGGAGCTGTTTTTT
TRBV7-2	NA	TRBD1	TRBJ2-7	CASSTLQGGGTAYEQYF	TGTGCCAGCAGCACGCTACAGGGGGGTGGGACAGCGTACGAGCAGTACTTC
TRBV25-1	NA	TRBD1	TRBJ1-2	CASHTGDYGYTF	TGTGCCAGCCACACAGGGGACTATGGCTACACCTTC
TRBV5-1	NA	NA	TRBJ1-1	CASSLVGNLNTEAFF	TGCGCCAGCAGCTTGGTCGGCAACTTGAACACTGAAGCTTTCTTT
TRBV13	NA	NA	TRBJ1-2	CASSLRGVGGYTF	TGTGCCAGCAGCTTGAGGGGGGTGGGTGGCTACACCTTC
TRBV5-1	NA	NA	TRBJ2-2	CASSVEDTGELFF	TGCGCCAGCAGCGTGGAGGACACCGGGGAGCTGTTTTTT
TRBV5-1	NA	NA	TRBJ2-3	CASSLGVAPEGTQYF	TGCGCCAGCAGCTTGGGGGTAGCCCCTGAGGGAACGCAGTATTTT
TRBV5-1	NA	TRBD2	TRBJ2-2	CASKLAGVTGELFF	TGCGCCAGCAAACTAGCGGGAGTTACCGGGGAGCTGTTTTTT
TRBV6-1	NA	NA	TRBJ1-3	CASSELRARGNTIYF	TGTGCCAGCAGTGAACTGAGGGCGCGGGGAAACACCATATATTTT
TRBV11-2	NA	NA	TRBJ2-1	CASSLDALAEINEQFF	TGTGCCAGCAGCTTAGACGCGCTAGCCGAGATCAATGAGCAGTTCTTC
TRBV28	NA	TRBD2	TRBJ2-5	CAVRREAPETQYF	TGTGCCGTCCGGCGGGAGGCCCCAGAGACCCAGTACTTC
TRBV28	NA	NA	TRBJ2-1	CASSLPGNYNEQFF	TGTGCCAGCAGTTTGCCAGGAAACTACAATGAGCAGTTCTTC
TRBV5-1	NA	NA	TRBJ2-7	CASSSTQPGLVEQYF	TGCGCCAGCAGCTCGACGCAACCGGGCCTGGTCGAGCAGTACTTC
TRBV28	NA	NA	TRBJ1-5	CASSRLTQHF	TGTGCCAGCAGCCGTTTGACCCAGCATTTT
TRBV5-6	NA	TRBD1	TRBJ2-7	CASSYGTGAYEQYF	TGTGCCAGCAGCTACGGGACAGGGGCCTACGAGCAGTACTTC
TRBV11-3	NA	NA	TRBJ2-7	CASSLEGRADEQYF	TGTGCCAGCAGCTTAGAGGGCAGAGCCGACGAGCAGTACTTC
TRBV4-1	NA	NA	TRBJ2-6	CASSQGTDSGANVLTF	TGCGCCAGCAGCCAAGGGACAGACTCTGGGGCCAACGTCCTGACTTTC
TRBV10-3	NA	NA	TRBJ2-7	CAISESIGRDSYEQYF	TGTGCCATCAGTGAGTCTATCGGGCGCGATTCCTACGAGCAGTACTTC
TRBV5-1	NA	TRBD1	TRBJ1-1	CASSETGQGRRMNTEAFF	TGCGCCAGCAGCGAAACGGGACAGGGTAGGAGGATGAACACTGAAGCTTTCTTT
TRBV5-3	NA	NA	TRBJ1-1	CASSQTGNTEAFF	TGTGCCAGCAGCCAAACAGGGAACACTGAAGCTTTCTTT
TRBV5-4	NA	NA	TRBJ2-5	CASSLARGYQETQYF	TGTGCCAGCAGCCTCGCAAGGGGCTATCAAGAGACCCAGTACTTC
TRBV28	NA	TRBD2	TRBJ2-3	CASISPFSGSTDTQYF	TGTGCCAGCATCTCGCCCTTTAGCGGGAGCACAGATACGCAGTATTTT
TRBV14	NA	NA	TRBJ2-1	CASSSGSGFGEQFF	TGTGCCAGCAGCTCGGGTTCAGGGTTCGGTGAGCAGTTCTTC
TRBV7-8	NA	NA	TRBJ2-7	CASSPRVGRRNEQYF	TGTGCCAGCAGCCCGAGAGTCGGGAGAAGGAACGAGCAGTACTTC
TRBV6-1	NA	NA	TRBJ1-2	CASSEATGGRGNYGYTF	TGCGCCAGCAGTGAAGCGACGGGTGGGAGAGGGAACTATGGCTACACCTTC
TRBV6-5	NA	NA	TRBJ2-1	CASSSRFLGDEQFF	TGTGCCAGCAGTTCTCGGTTCCTTGGAGATGAGCAGTTCTTC
TRBV4-1	NA	NA	TRBJ2-2	CASSSFPSGPKGELFF	TGCGCCAGCAGCTCCTTTCCCAGCGGCCCAAAAGGGGAGCTGTTTTTT
TRBV6-5	NA	NA	TRBJ1-5	CASSGGGQPQHF	TGTGCCAGCAGTGGGGGTGGTCAGCCCCAGCATTTT
TRBV5-6	NA	TRBD2	TRBJ2-7	CASSPSPAGTYEQYF	TGTGCCAGCAGCCCATCGCCAGCGGGGACCTACGAGCAGTACTTC
TRBV6-1	NA	NA	TRBJ1-5	CASSEAQPQHF	TGTGCCAGCAGTGAAGCTCAGCCCCAGCATTTT
TRBV6-4	NA	TRBD1	TRBJ2-7	CASTRQGVYEQYF	TGTGCCAGCACTCGACAGGGGGTGTACGAGCAGTACTTC